These 18 T cell receptor beta chains were all obtained from the same sample, sequenced in a study of T-cell memory formation after mild COVID-19. TCRdb redid the calling of the 5' RACE reads with MiXCR, one entry per CDR3 protein. The table has roughly 620,000 distinct CDR3 sequences, over 15% seen once. Sequenced: PBMCs or a T cell subset sorted from them (not recorded which). These receptor sequences come from an adult woman who had mild COVID-19 (a few samples of this study predate the infection). Cell type and time point are not known.

The chain combines TRBV11-2 with TRBJ1-2; 7 nucleotides align to TRBD1. V lost 4 bases, J lost 5 bases, and 7 bases stayed unmatched. The CDR3 runs to 14 residues. Germline V gene lookup returns CDR1 SGHAT and CDR2 FQNNGV. CDR3 sequence (DNA): TGTGCCAGCAGCTCTTTGGGACAGCCTTATGGCTACACCTTC. Protein sequence: CASSSLGQPYGYTF. Using reference TRBV11-2 and TRBJ1-2 for the parts outside the CDR3, the full variable domain is EAGVAQSPRYKIIEKRQSVAFWCNPISGHATLYWYQQILGQGPKLLIQFQNNGVVDDSQLPKDRFSAERLKGVDSTLKIQPAKLEDSAVYLCASSSLGQPYGYTFGSGTRLTVV.

The chain couples TRBV24-1 to TRBJ2-2; no clear D. The CDR3 sequence is 15 residues long. The germline CDR1 and CDR2 sequences are KGHDR and SFDVKD. V was clipped by 1 base and J by 7 bases, with 12 bases between them. The CDR3 bases are TGTGCCACCAGTGATTTCAGTCCTCACGTCGGGGAGCTGTTTTTT. Its translation: CATSDFSPHVGELFF.

The V gene is TRBV5-1, the J gene TRBJ1-1; D may be TRBD1 (5 bases). With 0 bases removed from V and 2 bases from J, the gap between germline ends came to 11 bases. The length of the CDR3 is 15 residues. CDR1 is SGHRS, CDR2 YFSETQ, per germline. CDR3: CASSLDWGPNTEAFF. As DNA, the CDR3 is TGCGCCAGCAGCTTGGACTGGGGCCCAAACACTGAAGCTTTCTTT.

V is TRBV2 and J is TRBJ1-4, with TRBD1 as a possible D gene (6 bases). This CDR3 has 15 residues. V was shortened by 4 bases and J by 5 bases, with 14 bases between the two germline ends. Germline V lookup: CDR1 SNHLY, CDR2 FYNNEI. The chain's CDR3 is CASSGTASSNEKLFF. The DNA of the CDR3 is TGTGCCAGCAGTGGGACAGCTAGTTCGAATGAAAAACTGTTTTTT. The variable domain in full, completed from reference TRBV2 and TRBJ1-4, reads EPEVTQTPSHQVTQMGQEVILRCVPISNHLYFYWYRQILGQKVEFLVSFYNNEISEKSEIFDDQFSVERPDGSNFTLKIRSTKLEDSAMYFCASSGTASSNEKLFFGSGTQLSVL.

The V and J genes are TRBV18 and TRBJ2-1, with TRBD1 matching 8 bases. CDR3 length: 14 amino acids. From germline, CDR1 is KGHSH and CDR2 LQKENI. J gave up 7 bases and V 1 base, and 3 bases lay outside the gene matches. Here the CDR3 DNA reads TGTGCCAGCTCACCACGGCAGGGGGCGAATGAGCAGTTCTTC. Translating gives CASSPRQGANEQFF.

This clonotype was seen repeatedly, ten times or more. The V call is TRBV7-9, the J call TRBJ2-5; D may be TRBD1 (6 bases). In germline, CDR1 is SEHNR, CDR2 FQNEAQ (reference sequence). The germline V and J ends were trimmed by 3 bases and 2 bases, with 13 bases remaining between them. The CDR3 sequence is 15 residues long. CDR3 bases: TGTGCCAGCAGCTTTGGGCAGGGGATTCAAGAGACCCAGTACTTC. This gives the protein CASSFGQGIQETQYF.

This clonotype was seen more than once but under ten times. V is TRBV7-9 and J is TRBJ2-7; TRBD2 aligns across 13 bases. Germline CDR1 is SEHNR and CDR2 is FQNEAQ (reference sequence). This CDR3 is built from 15 residues. The trim removed 4 bases at V and 6 bases at J, leaving 6 bases unmatched. The CDR3 coding sequence is TGTGCCAGCAGCTCCTCGGGACTAGCGGGACCCGAGCAGTACTTC. This translates into CASSSSGLAGPEQYF.

In its sample, this clonotype was seen a few times. The chain recombines TRBV6-5 with TRBJ1-1; weak D call: TRBD1 (6 bases). V shed 4 bases and J shed 1 base, with 10 bases lying between them. The CDR3 has 14 amino acids. Looked up from germline, CDR1 is MNHEY and CDR2 is SVGAGI. CDR3: CASSFRTENTEAFF. DNA of the CDR3: TGTGCCAGCAGTTTCAGGACAGAGAACACTGAAGCTTTCTTT.

This clonotype was found many times. The chain has TRBV20-1 and TRBJ2-3; 11 bases fit TRBD2. Per germline, CDR1 DFQATT and CDR2 SNEGSKA (reference sequence). The CDR3 runs to 14 residues. With V trimmed by 7 bases and J by 1 base, 4 bases remained unmatched. CDR3 protein: CSGLAGGRTDTQYF. In DNA form, the CDR3 reads TGCAGTGGCTTAGCGGGGGGGCGCACAGATACGCAGTATTTT.

The CDR3 region has the DNA TGTGCCAGCAGCCCAGGGTGGGGTACGTCCTACGAGCAGTACTTC. This codes for CASSPGWGTSYEQYF. This chain joins TRBV9 and TRBJ2-7, with a possible D match to TRBD1 (5 bases). Germline V gene data show CDR1 as SGDLS and CDR2 as YYNGEE. V lost 4 bases and J 1 base, leaving 15 bases between the germline ends. The CDR3 totals 15 residues.

This clonotype occurred a few times. The chain joins TRBV5-6 to TRBJ2-7, with 7 bases that match TRBD2. The germline V gene encodes CDR1 SGHDT and CDR2 YYEEEE. V gave up 0 bases and J gave up 9 bases; unmatched junction bases: 3. The CDR3 has 12 residues. The CDR3 nucleotides are TGTGCCAGCAGCTTGGGGGCGGGAGTGCAGTACTTC. Its protein is CASSLGAGVQYF.

The CDR3 reads CASSLGVVSAGEFRETQYF. In DNA, the CDR3 is TGTGCCAGCAGCTTAGGAGTCGTCTCGGCGGGAGAGTTTCGGGAGACCCAGTACTTC. This rearrangement joins TRBV7-9 to TRBJ2-5; 7 bases line up with TRBD2. The CDR3 totals 19 residues. Germline V gene sequence: CDR1 SEHNR, CDR2 FQNEAQ (reference sequence). J gave up 5 bases and V 1 base, and 19 bases lay outside the gene matches.

This rearrangement joins TRBV5-1 to TRBJ2-7; TRBD2 matches 10 bases. Germline loops: CDR1 SGHRS, CDR2 YFSETQ. CDR3 length equals 15 residues. J lost 2 bases, V lost 2 bases, and 4 bases had no gene match. CDR3 nucleotides: TGCGCCAGCAGCTTCAGCACTAGCGGGGCCTACGAGCAGTACTTC. As protein: CASSFSTSGAYEQYF.

This clonotype has a count of ten or more. The J gene is TRBJ2-5, the V gene TRBV7-2; the D gene is possibly TRBD2 (6 bases). V gave up 5 bases and J gave up 2 bases, with 12 bases separating them. The V gene's germline CDR1 is SGHTA and CDR2 FQGNSA. The CDR3 is 14 amino acids. The CDR3 region has the DNA TGTGCCAGCAGCCTGAGCGGGCTTCAAGAGACCCAGTACTTC. This translates into CASSLSGLQETQYF.

V usage is TRBV30 and J usage is TRBJ2-5, with D uncertain. Germline values: CDR1 GTSNPN, CDR2 SVGIG (reference sequence). The CDR3 runs 12 residues. Trimming took off 5 bases at V and 4 bases at J, with 11 bases between the two ends. The CDR3 sequence is CAWGPSGETQYF. CDR3 nucleotide sequence: TGTGCCTGGGGGCCGTCAGGAGAGACCCAGTACTTC.

The chain combines TRBV3-1 with TRBJ2-1, with 10 positions matching TRBD2. The CDR3 spans 18 residues. J was trimmed by 7 bases and V by 0 bases; bases with no gene match: 12. In germline, CDR1 is LGHDT, CDR2 YNNKEL (reference sequence). The chain's CDR3 is CASSQDLSPSGSSNEQFF. Here the CDR3 DNA reads TGTGCCAGCAGCCAAGATTTGTCTCCTAGCGGGAGTTCGAATGAGCAGTTCTTC.

This sequence joins TRBV4-3 and TRBJ2-1; TRBD1 matches 7 bases. The ends lost 0 bases at V and 13 bases at J; junction bases unmatched: 6. CDR3 length: 13 residues. Germline V gives CDR1 LGHNA, CDR2 YSLEER. As DNA, the CDR3 is TGCGCCAGCAGCCAAGAGATAGGGGGCGAACAGTTCTTC. Amino acids: CASSQEIGGEQFF.

The rearrangement uses TRBV11-3 and TRBJ2-7; TRBD1 aligns across 12 bases. The CDR3 covers 16 residues. V shed 0 bases and J 8 bases; nucleotides not matched to a gene: 8. Germline V gene data show CDR1 as SGHNT and CDR2 as YENEEA. CDR3 DNA sequence: TGTGCCAGCAGCTTAGAGTACGGGACAGGGGGCCGAAAGCAGTACTTC. Amino acids: CASSLEYGTGGRKQYF.